This TCR beta chain appears in the sequencing data of a study of blood T cells in healthy people across ages. This clonotype was picked up a small number of times. The second PCR ran roughly 6 to 11 cycles with a sample-barcoded 5' primer and J-beta primers. MiXCR, applied by TCRdb to the 5' RACE reads, yields one record per CDR3 protein. The table includes about 620,000 distinct CDR3 sequences, about 21% detected once. Whenever a sample was processed, at least 6.5 million PBMCs were isolated. Looked up from germline, CDR1 is DFQATT and CDR2 is SNEGSKA (reference sequence). CDR3 length: 16 residues. V lost 1 base to trimming and J lost 1 base, with 15 bases between them.

Sequencing used blood. This TCR derives from a man between 65 and 85 years old in good health. V is TRBV20-1 and J is TRBJ2-3, with D possibly TRBD2 on 6 matching bases. The CDR3 bases are TGCAGTGCTAGAGTACTCGCGGGGTCCCGCACAGATACGCAGTATTTT. Protein product: CSARVLAGSRTDTQYF.